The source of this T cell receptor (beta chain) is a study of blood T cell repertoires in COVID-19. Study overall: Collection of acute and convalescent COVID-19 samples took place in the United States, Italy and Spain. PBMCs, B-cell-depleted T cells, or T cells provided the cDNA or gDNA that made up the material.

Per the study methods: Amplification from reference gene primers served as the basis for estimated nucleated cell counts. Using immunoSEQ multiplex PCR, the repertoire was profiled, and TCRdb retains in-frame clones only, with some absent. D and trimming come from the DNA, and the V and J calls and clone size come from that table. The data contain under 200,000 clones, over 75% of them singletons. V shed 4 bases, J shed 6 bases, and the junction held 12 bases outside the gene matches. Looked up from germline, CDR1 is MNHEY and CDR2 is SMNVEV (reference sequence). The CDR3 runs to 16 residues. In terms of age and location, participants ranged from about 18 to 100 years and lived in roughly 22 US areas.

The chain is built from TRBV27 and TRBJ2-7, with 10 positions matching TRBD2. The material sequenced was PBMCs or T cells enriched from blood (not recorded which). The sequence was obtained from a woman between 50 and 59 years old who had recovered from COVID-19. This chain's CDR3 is CASSSGSGRPPSEQYF. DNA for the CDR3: TGTGCCAGCAGTTCCGGTAGCGGGAGGCCTCCCAGCGAGCAGTACTTC.